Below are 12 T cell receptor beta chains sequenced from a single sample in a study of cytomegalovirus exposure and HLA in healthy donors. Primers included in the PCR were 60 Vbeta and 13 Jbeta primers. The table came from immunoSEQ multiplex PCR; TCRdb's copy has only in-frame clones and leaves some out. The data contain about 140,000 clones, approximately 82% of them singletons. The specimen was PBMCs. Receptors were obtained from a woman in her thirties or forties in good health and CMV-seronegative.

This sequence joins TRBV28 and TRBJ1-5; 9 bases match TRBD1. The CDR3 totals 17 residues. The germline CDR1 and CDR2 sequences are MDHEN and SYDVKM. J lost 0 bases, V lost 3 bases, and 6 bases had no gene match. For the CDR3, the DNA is TGTGCCAGCAGTTTTATACACAGGGGGCTTAGCAATCAGCCCCAGCATTTT. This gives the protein CASSFIHRGLSNQPQHF.

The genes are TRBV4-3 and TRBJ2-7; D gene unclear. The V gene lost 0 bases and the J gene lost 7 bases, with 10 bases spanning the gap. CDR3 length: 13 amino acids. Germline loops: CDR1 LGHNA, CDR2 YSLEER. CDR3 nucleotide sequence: TGCGCCAGCAGCCAAGAACTACGCCTGGAGCAGTACTTC. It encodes CASSQELRLEQYF.

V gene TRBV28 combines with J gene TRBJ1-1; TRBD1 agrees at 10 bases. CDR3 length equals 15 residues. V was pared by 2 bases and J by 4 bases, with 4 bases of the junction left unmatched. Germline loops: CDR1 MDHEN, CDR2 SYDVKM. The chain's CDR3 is CASSLLRDRGTEAFF. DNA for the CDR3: TGTGCCAGCAGTTTACTCCGGGACAGGGGCACTGAAGCTTTCTTT.

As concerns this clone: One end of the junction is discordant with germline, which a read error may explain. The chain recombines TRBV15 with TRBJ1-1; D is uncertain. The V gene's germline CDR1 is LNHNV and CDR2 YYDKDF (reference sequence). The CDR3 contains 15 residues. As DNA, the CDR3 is TGTGCCGCCAGCAGAGCAAACAGCATGAACACTGAAGCTTTCTTT. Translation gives CAASRANSMNTEAFF.

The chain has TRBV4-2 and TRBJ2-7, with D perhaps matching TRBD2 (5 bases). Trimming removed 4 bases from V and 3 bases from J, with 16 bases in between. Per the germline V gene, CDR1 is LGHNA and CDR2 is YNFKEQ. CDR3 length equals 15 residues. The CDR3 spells CASSPLGLSFYEQYF. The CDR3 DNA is TGTGCCAGCAGCCCTCTCGGACTCAGCTTCTACGAGCAGTACTTC.

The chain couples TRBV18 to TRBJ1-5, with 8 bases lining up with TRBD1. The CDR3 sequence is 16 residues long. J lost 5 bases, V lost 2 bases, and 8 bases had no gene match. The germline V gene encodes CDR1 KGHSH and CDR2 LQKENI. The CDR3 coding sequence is TGTGCCAGCTCACCAGTCCGTGACAGGGGATATCAGCCCCAGCATTTT. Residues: CASSPVRDRGYQPQHF.

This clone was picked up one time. CDR3 protein: CASSLGLAGALQFF. The DNA for the CDR3 is TGTGCCAGCAGCTTAGGACTAGCGGGAGCACTACAGTTCTTC. The chain recombines TRBV7-2 with TRBJ2-1, with TRBD2 identical over 12 bases. Per germline, CDR1 SGHTA and CDR2 FQGNSA. The CDR3 loop spans 14 amino acids. V lost 1 base to trimming and J lost 13 bases; unmatched junction nucleotides: 5.

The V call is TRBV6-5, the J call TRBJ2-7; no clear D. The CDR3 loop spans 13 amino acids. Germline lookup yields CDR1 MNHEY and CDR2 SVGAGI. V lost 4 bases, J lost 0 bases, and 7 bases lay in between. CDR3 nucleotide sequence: TGTGCCAGCAGTTTACGCGGCTCCTACGAGCAGTACTTC. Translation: CASSLRGSYEQYF.

The CDR3 is CASSKGGYSNQPQHF. The DNA of the CDR3 is TGTGCCAGCAGCAAGGGAGGATATAGCAATCAGCCCCAGCATTTT. This sequence joins TRBV6-5 and TRBJ1-5, with D hard to call. V was clipped by 6 bases and J by 0 bases, with 12 bases between them. The germline CDR1 and CDR2 sequences are MNHEY and SVGAGI. The CDR3 sequence is 15 residues long.

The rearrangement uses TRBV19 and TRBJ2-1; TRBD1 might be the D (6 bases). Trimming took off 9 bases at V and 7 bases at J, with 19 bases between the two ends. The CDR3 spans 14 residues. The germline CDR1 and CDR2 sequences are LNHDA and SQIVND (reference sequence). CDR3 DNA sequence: TGTGCCAGCCAAGGGGACAAGGGTCCGAATGAGCAGTTCTTC. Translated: CASQGDKGPNEQFF.

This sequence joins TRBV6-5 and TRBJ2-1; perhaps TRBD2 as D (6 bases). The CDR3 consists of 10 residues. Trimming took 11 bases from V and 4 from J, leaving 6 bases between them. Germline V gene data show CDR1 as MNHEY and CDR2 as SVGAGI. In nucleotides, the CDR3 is TGTGCCGCGGGGTACAATGAGCAGTTCTTC. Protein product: CAAGYNEQFF.

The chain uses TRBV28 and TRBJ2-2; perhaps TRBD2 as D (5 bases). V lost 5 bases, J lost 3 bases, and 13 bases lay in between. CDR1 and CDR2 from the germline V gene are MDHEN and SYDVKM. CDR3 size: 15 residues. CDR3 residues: CASSLAGLYTGELFF. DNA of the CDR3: TGTGCCAGCAGTCTAGCAGGTCTCTACACCGGGGAGCTGTTTTTT.